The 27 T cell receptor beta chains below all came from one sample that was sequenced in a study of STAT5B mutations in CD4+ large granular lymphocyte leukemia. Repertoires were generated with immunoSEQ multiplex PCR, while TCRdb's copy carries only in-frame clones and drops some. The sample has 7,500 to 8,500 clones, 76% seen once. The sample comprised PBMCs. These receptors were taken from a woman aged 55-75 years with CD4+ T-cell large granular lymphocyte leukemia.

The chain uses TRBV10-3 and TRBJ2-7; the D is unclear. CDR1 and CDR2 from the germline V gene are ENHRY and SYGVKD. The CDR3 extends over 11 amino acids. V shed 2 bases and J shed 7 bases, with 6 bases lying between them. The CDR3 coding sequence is TGTGCCATCAGTGAGGTATCGGAGCAGTACTTC. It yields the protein CAISEVSEQYF.

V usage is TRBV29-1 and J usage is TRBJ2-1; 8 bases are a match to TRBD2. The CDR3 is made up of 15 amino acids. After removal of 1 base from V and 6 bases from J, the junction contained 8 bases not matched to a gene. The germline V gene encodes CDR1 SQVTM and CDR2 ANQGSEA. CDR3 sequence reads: CSVEGGGQGSNEQFF. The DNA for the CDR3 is TGCAGCGTTGAAGGCGGGGGGCAGGGAAGCAATGAGCAGTTCTTC.

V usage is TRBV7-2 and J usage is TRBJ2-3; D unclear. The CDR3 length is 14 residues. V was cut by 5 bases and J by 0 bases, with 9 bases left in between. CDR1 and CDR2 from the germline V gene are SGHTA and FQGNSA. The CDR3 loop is CASSALGSTDTQYF. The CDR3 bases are TGTGCCAGCAGCGCCCTGGGGAGCACAGATACGCAGTATTTT.

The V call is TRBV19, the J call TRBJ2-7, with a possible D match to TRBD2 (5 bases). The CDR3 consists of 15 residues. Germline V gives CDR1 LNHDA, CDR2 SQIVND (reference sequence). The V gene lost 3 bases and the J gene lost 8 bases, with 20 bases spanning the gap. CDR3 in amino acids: CASSMADSGGIQQYF. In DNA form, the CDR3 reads TGTGCCAGTAGTATGGCGGACTCCGGTGGCATCCAGCAGTACTTC.

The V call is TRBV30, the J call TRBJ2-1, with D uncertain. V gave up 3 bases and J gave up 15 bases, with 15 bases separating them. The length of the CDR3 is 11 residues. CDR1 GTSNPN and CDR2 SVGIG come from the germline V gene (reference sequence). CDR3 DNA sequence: TGTGCCTGGAGAAGCCTCGATCAGCCGTTCTTC. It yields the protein CAWRSLDQPFF.

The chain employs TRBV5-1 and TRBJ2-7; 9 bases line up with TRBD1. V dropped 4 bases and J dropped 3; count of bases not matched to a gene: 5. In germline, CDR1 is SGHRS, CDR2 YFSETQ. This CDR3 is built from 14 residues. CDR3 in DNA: TGCGCCAGCAGCCCGGGACAGGGAGGCTACGAGCAGTACTTC. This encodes CASSPGQGGYEQYF.

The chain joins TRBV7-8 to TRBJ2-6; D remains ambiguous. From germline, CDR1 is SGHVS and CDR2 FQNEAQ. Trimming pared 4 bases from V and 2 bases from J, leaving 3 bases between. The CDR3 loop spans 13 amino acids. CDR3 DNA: TGTGCCAGCAGCTCTACTGGGGCCAACGTCCTGACTTTC. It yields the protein CASSSTGANVLTF.

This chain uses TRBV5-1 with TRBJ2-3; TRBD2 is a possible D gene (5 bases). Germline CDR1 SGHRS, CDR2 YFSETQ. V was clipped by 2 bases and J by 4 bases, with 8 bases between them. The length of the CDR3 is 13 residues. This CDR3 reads CASSFEGSDTQYF. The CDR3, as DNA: TGCGCCAGCAGCTTTGAGGGTTCAGATACGCAGTATTTT.

The CDR3 DNA is TGTGCCAGCAGCTTGGGGCTCACACTCAACTATGGCTACACCTTC. Translating it yields CASSLGLTLNYGYTF. This chain links TRBV5-8 with TRBJ1-2; D call uncertain. Trimming removed 0 bases at V and 2 bases at J, with 11 bases between. Germline V gene lookup returns CDR1 SGHTS and CDR2 YDEGEE. The CDR3 runs to 15 residues.

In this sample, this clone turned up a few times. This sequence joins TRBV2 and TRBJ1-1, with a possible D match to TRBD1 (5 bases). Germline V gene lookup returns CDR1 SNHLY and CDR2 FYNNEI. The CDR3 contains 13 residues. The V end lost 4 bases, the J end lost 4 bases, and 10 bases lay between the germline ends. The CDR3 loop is CASSVWQGTEAFF. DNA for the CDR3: TGTGCCAGCAGTGTGTGGCAGGGCACTGAAGCTTTCTTT.

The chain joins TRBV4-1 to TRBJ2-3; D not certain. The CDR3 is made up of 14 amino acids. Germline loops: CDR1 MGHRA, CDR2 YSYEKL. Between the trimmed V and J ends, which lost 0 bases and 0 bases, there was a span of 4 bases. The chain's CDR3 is CASSQDVSTDTQYF. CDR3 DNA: TGCGCCAGCAGCCAAGATGTTAGCACAGATACGCAGTATTTT.

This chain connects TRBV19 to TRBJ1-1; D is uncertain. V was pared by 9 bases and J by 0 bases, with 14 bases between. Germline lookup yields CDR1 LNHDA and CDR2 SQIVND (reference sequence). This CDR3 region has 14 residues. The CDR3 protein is CASWAPKLNTEAFF. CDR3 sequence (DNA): TGTGCCAGCTGGGCCCCGAAATTGAACACTGAAGCTTTCTTT.

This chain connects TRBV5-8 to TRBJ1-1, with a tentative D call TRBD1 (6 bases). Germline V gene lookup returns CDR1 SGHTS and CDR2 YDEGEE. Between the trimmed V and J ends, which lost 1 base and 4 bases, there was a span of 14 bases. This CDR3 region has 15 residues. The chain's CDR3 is CASSLLLGTITEAFF. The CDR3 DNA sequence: TGTGCCAGCAGCTTGCTCCTTGGGACAATCACTGAAGCTTTCTTT.

The CDR3: CASRHLTADNEKLFF. The CDR3 DNA sequence: TGTGCCAGCAGGCACCTGACGGCTGATAATGAAAAACTGTTTTTT. The V gene is TRBV7-9, the J gene TRBJ1-4; D unclear. CDR3 length: 15 amino acids. The V and J ends lost 6 bases and 4 bases respectively, with 15 bases between them. Per the germline V gene, CDR1 is SEHNR and CDR2 is FQNEAQ (reference sequence).

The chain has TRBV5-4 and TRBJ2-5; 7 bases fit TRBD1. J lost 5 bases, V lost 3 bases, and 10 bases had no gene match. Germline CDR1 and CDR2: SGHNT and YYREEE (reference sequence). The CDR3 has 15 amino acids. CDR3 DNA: TGTGCCAGCAGCTCCTTAGACAGGGCCAAGGAGACCCAGTACTTC. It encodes CASSSLDRAKETQYF.

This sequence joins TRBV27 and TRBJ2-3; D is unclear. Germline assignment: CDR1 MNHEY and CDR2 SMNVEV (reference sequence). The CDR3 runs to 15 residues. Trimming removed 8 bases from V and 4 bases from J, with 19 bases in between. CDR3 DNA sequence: TGTGCCAGCGCCCTTGATGGAAATCCCTCAGATACGCAGTATTTT. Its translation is CASALDGNPSDTQYF.

CDR3 bases: TGCGCCAGCAGTCTCACTAGCGGGGGTTTATCAGATACGCAGTATTTT. Its translation is CASSLTSGGLSDTQYF. The V and J genes are TRBV10-1 and TRBJ2-3; 11 nucleotides match TRBD2. This CDR3 comprises 16 residues. Germline V lookup: CDR1 WNHNN, CDR2 SYGVQD (reference sequence). With 5 bases clipped from V and 4 bases from J, the junction kept 8 bases outside the gene matches.

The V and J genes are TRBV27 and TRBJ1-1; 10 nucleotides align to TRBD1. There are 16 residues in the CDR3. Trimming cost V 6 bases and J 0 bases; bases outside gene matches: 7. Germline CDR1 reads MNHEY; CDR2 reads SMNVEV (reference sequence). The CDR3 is CASSRDRGMVNTEAFF. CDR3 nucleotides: TGTGCCAGCAGCCGGGACAGGGGAATGGTGAACACTGAAGCTTTCTTT.

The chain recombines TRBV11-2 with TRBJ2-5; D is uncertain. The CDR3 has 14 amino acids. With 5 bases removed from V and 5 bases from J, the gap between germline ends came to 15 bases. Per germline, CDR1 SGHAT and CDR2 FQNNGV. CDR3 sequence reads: CASSPEQPGETQYF. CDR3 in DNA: TGTGCCAGCAGCCCTGAACAGCCTGGGGAGACCCAGTACTTC.

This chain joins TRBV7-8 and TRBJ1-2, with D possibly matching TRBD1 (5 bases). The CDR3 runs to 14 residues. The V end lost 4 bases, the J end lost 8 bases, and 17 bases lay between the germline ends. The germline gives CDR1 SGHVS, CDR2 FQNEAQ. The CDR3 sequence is CASSSRDVRRGYTF. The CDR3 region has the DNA TGTGCCAGCAGCTCTCGGGACGTTCGCCGGGGCTACACCTTC.

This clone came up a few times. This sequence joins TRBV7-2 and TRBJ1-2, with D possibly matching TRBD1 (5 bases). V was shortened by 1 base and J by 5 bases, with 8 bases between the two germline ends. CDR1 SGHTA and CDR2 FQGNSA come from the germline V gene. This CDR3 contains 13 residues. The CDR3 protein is CASSLGGPYGYTF. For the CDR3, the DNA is TGTGCCAGCAGCTTAGGGGGACCATATGGCTACACCTTC.

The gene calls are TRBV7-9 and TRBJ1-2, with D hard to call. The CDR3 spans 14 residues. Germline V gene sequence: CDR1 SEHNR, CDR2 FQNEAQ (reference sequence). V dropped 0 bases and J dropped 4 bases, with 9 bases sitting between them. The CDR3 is CASSLATVGYGYTF. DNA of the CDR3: TGTGCCAGCAGCTTAGCCACAGTGGGCTATGGCTACACCTTC.

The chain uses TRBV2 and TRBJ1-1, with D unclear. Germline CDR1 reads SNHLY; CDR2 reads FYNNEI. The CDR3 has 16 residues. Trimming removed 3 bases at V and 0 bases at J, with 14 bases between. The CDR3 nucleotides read TGTGCCAGCAGTGAGTCAAGGACTAGTATGAACACTGAAGCTTTCTTT. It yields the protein CASSESRTSMNTEAFF.

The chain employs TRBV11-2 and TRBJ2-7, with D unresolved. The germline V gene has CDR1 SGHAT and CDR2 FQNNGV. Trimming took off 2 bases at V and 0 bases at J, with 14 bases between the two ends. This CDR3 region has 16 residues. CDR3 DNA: TGTGCCAGCAGCTTACAGTACTGGATAAGCTCCTACGAGCAGTACTTC. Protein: CASSLQYWISSYEQYF. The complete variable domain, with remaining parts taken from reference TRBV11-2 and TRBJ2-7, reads EAGVAQSPRYKIIEKRQSVAFWCNPISGHATLYWYQQILGQGPKLLIQFQNNGVVDDSQLPKDRFSAERLKGVDSTLKIQPAKLEDSAVYLCASSLQYWISSYEQYFGPGTRLTVT.

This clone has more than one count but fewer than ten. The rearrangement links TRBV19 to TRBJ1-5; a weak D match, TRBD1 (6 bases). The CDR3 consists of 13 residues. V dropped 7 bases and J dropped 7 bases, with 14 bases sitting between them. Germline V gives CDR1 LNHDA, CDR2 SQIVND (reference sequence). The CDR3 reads CASTAYRAQPQHF. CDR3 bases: TGTGCCAGTACGGCGTACAGGGCACAGCCCCAGCATTTT.

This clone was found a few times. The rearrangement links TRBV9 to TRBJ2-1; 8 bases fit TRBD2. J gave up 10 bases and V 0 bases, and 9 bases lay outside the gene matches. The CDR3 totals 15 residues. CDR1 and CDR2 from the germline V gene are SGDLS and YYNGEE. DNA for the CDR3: TGTGCCAGCAGCGTAGACGGGAGGGCCCTGGGGGAGCAGTTCTTC. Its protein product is CASSVDGRALGEQFF.

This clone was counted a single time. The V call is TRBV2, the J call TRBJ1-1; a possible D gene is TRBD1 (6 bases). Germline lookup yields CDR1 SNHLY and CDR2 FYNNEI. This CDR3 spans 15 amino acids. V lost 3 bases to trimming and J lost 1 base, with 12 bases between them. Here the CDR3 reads CASSDVGGANTEAFF. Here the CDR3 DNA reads TGTGCCAGCAGTGATGTGGGGGGGGCGAACACTGAAGCTTTCTTT.